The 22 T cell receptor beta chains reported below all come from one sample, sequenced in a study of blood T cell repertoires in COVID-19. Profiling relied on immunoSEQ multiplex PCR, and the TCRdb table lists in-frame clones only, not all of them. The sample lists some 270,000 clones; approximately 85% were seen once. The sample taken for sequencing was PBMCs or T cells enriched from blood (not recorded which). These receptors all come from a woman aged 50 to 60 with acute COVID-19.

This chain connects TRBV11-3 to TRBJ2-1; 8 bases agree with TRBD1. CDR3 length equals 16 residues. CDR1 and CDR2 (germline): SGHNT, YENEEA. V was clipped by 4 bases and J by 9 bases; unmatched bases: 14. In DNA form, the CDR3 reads TGTGCCAGCAGCTCCTCAGGACAGGGTAATGGCGGTGAGCAGTTCTTC. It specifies CASSSSGQGNGGEQFF.

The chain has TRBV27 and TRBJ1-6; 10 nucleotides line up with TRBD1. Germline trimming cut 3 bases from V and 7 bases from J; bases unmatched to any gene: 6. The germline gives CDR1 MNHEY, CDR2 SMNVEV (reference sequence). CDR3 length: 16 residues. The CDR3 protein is CASSLLGGQGNSPLHF. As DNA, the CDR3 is TGTGCCAGCAGTTTGTTAGGGGGACAGGGGAATTCACCCCTCCACTTT.

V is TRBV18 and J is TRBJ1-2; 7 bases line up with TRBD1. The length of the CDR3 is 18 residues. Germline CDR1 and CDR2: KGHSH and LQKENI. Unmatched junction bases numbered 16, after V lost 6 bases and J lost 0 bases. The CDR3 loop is CASSPLMQGQIANYGYTF. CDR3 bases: TGTGCCAGCTCCCCCCTGATGCAGGGACAGATCGCTAACTATGGCTACACCTTC.

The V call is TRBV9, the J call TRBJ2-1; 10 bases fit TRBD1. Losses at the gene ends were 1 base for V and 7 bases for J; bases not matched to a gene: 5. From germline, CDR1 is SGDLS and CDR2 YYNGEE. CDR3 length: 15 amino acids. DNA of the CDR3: TGTGCCAGCAGCGTATTAGGGACAGGGGATAATGAGCAGTTCTTC. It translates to CASSVLGTGDNEQFF.

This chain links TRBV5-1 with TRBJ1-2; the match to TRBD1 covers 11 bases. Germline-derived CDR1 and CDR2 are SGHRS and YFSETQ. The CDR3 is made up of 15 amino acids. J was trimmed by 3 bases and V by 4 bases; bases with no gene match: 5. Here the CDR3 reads CASSVWTGGDYGYTF. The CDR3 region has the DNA TGCGCCAGCAGCGTATGGACAGGGGGCGACTATGGCTACACCTTC.

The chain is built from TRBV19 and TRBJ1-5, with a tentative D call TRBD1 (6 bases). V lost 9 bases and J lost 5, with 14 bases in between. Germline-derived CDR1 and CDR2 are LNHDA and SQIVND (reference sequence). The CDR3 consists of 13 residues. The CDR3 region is CASTTGLDQPQHF. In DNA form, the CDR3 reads TGTGCCAGCACGACAGGTTTGGATCAGCCCCAGCATTTT.

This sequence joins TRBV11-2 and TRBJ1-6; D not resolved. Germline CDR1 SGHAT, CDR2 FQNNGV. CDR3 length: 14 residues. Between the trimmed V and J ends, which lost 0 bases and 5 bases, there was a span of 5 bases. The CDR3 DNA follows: TGTGCCAGCAGCTTAGATCAGAATAATTCACCCCTCCACTTT. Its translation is CASSLDQNNSPLHF.

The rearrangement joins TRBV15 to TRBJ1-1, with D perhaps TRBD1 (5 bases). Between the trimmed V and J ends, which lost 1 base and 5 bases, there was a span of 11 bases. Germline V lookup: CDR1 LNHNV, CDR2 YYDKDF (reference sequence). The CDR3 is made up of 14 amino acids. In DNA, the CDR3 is TGTGCCACCAGCAGAGTTGGCAGGGCGACTGAAGCTTTCTTT. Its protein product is CATSRVGRATEAFF.

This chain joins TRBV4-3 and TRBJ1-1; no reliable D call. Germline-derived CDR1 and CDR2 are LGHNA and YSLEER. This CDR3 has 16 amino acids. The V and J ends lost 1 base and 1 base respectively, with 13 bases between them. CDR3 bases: TGCGCCAGCAGCCAAGGACTTGCAGTCGCGAACACTGAAGCTTTCTTT. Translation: CASSQGLAVANTEAFF.

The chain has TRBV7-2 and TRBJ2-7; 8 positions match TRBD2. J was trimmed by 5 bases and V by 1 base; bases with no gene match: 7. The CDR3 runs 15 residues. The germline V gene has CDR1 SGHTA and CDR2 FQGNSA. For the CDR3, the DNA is TGTGCCAGCAGCTTAGGTTGGGGACTAGTCCACGAGCAGTACTTC. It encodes CASSLGWGLVHEQYF.

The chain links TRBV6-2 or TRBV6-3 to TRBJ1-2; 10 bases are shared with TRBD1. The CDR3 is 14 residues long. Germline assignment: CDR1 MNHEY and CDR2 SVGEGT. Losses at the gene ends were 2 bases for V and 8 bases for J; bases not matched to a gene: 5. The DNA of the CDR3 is TGTGCCAGCAGTTACATGGGACAGGGGTACGGCTACACCTTC. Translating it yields CASSYMGQGYGYTF.

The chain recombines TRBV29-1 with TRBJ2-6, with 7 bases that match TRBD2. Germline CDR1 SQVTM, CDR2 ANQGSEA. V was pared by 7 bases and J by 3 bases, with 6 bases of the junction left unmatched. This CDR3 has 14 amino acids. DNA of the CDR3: TGCAGCGCTACTAGCGAGGTTGGGGCCAACGTCCTGACTTTC. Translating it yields CSATSEVGANVLTF.

This CDR3 is CASSGSRTAGGYTF. The CDR3 region has the DNA TGTGCCAGCAGTGGATCCCGCACCGCGGGTGGCTACACCTTC. The rearrangement links TRBV28 to TRBJ1-2; D gene unclear. The V and J ends lost 5 bases and 7 bases respectively, with 17 bases between them. The CDR3 contains 14 residues. CDR1 is MDHEN and CDR2 is SYDVKM in the germline V gene.

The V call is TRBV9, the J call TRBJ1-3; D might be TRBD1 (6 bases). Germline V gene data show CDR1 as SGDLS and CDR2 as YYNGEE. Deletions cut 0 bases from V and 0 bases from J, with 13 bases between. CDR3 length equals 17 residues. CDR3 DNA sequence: TGTGCCAGCAGCGTAGCTGGACAGATCAGCTCTGGAAACACCATATATTTT. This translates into CASSVAGQISSGNTIYF.

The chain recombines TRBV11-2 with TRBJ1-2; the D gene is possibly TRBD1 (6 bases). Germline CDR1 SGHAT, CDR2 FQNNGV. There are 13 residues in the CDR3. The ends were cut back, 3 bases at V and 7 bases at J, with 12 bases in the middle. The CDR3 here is CASSFWDTVGYTF. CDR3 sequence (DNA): TGTGCCAGCAGCTTTTGGGACACAGTTGGCTACACCTTC. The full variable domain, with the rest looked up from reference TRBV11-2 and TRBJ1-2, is EAGVAQSPRYKIIEKRQSVAFWCNPISGHATLYWYQQILGQGPKLLIQFQNNGVVDDSQLPKDRFSAERLKGVDSTLKIQPAKLEDSAVYLCASSFWDTVGYTFGSGTRLTVV.

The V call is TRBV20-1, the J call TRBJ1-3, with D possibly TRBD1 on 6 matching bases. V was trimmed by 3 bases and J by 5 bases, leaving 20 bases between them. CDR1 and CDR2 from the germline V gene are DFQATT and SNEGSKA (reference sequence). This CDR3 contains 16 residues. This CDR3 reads CSASPPPTQGRNTIYF. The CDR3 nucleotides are TGCAGTGCTAGTCCCCCCCCCACACAGGGACGAAACACCATATATTTT.

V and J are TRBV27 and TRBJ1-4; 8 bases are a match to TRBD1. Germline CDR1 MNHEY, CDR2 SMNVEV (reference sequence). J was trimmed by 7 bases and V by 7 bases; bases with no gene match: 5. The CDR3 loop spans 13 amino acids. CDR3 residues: CASTDRVREKLFF. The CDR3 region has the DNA TGTGCCAGCACGGACAGGGTGCGTGAAAAACTGTTTTTT.

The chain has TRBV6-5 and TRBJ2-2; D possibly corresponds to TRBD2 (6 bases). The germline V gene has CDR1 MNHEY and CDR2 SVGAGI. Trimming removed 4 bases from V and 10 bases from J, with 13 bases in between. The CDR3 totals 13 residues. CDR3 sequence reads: CASSLHGGAELFF. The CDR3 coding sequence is TGTGCCAGCAGTTTACACGGGGGTGCGGAGCTGTTTTTT.

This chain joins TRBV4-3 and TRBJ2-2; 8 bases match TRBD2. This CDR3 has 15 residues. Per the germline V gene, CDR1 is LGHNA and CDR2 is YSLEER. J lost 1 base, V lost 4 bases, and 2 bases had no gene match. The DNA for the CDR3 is TGCGCCAGCAGCCCGGGAGGGTGGAACACCGGGGAGCTGTTTTTT. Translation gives CASSPGGWNTGELFF.

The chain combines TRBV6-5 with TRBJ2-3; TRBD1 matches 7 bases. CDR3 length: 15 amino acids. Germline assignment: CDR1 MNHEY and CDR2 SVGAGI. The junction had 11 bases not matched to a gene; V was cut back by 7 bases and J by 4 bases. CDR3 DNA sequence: TGTGCCAGCACGGGGCTAGGGGGCTACGCAGATACGCAGTATTTT. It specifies CASTGLGGYADTQYF.

The CDR3 DNA is TGCGCCAGCAGCGCTGGACTAGACACCTACGAGCAGTACTTC. It translates to CASSAGLDTYEQYF. The chain employs TRBV5-1 and TRBJ2-7; 7 nucleotides line up with TRBD2. The CDR3 loop spans 14 amino acids. Germline trimming cut 4 bases from V and 2 bases from J; bases unmatched to any gene: 6. From germline, CDR1 is SGHRS and CDR2 YFSETQ. The full variable domain, rest sourced from reference TRBV5-1 and TRBJ2-7, is KAGVTQTPRYLIKTRGQQVTLSCSPISGHRSVSWYQQTPGQGLQFLFEYFSETQRNKGNFPGRFSGRQFSNSRSEMNVSTLELGDSALYLCASSAGLDTYEQYFGPGTRLTVT.

The CDR3 is CATSRDKGGATYGYTF. For the CDR3, the DNA is TGTGCCACCAGCAGAGATAAGGGCGGGGCCACCTATGGCTACACCTTC. The chain uses TRBV15 and TRBJ1-2; D is perhaps TRBD1 (5 bases). From germline, CDR1 is LNHNV and CDR2 YYDKDF (reference sequence). This CDR3 contains 16 residues. Trimming cost V 0 bases and J 4 bases, with 15 bases left between them.